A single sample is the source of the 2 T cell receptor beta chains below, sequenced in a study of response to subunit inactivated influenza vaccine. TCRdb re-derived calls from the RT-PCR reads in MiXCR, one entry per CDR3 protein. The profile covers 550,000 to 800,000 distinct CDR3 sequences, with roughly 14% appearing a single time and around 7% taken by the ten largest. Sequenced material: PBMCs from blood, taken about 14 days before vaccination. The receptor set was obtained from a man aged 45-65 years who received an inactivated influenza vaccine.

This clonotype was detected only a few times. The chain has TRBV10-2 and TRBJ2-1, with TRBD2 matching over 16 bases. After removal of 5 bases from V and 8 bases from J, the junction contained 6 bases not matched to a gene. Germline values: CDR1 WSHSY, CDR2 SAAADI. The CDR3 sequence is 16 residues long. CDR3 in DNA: TGCGCCAGCAGTCGCGGGGGACTAGCGGGAGGGGATGAGCAGTTCTTC. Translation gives CASSRGGLAGGDEQFF.

The CDR3 loop is CSAVAGASTDTQYF. In nucleotides, the CDR3 is TGCAGTGCGGTAGCGGGAGCTAGCACAGATACGCAGTATTTT. The chain joins TRBV20-1 to TRBJ2-3; TRBD2 matches 9 bases. CDR3 size: 14 residues. With V trimmed by 6 bases and J by 0 bases, 4 bases remained unmatched. The germline V gene has CDR1 DFQATT and CDR2 SNEGSKA (reference sequence).